One T cell receptor (beta chain) is described in this entry. The antigen is undetermined. Deletions cut 0 bases from V and 7 bases from J, with 17 bases between. Germline V gene sequence: CDR1 SGHRS, CDR2 YFSETQ. The CDR3 totals 16 residues. The entry originates in a study of shared clonotypes between healthy human individuals. The authors' processing: ImmunoSEQ output held junction-only sequences without quality scores, so filtering differed. The data were produced by immunoSEQ multiplex PCR, yet TCRdb's version contains in-frame clones alone and is incomplete. V, J and clone size are taken as reported in that table, and D and trimming were inferred from the DNA itself. The table lists around 2.5 million clones, approximately 93% of them singletons. It was into CD45RA+ naive and CD45RA-negative memory subsets that the CD4+ cells were split. Study-wide points: Only a few donors were included, so the genetic and exposure-history diversity represented was limited. Against clonotypes common to all four donors, non-shared ones had lower generation probabilities.

The sample consisted of naive CD4+ T cells from PBMCs. Subset defined: CD45RA+ positively selected. The receptor was isolated from a man younger than 30 in good health. Some clones in this sample may be carry-over from other donors' samples. The V gene is TRBV5-1, the J gene TRBJ2-1; D possibly corresponds to TRBD2 (6 bases). The CDR3 bases are TGCGCCAGCAGCTTGGGGCGGGAAAGACTCAGGAATGAGCAGTTCTTC. Its protein product is CASSLGRERLRNEQFF.